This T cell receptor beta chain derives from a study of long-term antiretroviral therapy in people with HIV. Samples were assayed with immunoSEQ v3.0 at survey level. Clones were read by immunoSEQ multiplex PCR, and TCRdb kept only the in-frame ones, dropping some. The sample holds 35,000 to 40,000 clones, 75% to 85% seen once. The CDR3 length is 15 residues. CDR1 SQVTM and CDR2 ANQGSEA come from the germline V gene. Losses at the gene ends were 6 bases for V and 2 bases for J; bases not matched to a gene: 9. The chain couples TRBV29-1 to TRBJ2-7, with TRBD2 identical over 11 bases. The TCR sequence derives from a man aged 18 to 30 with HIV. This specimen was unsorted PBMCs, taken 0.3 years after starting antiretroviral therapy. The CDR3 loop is CSVWLAGGNTYEQYF. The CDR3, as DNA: TGCAGCGTGTGGCTAGCGGGAGGAAACACCTACGAGCAGTACTTC.